A single sample is the source of the 32 T cell receptor beta chains below, sequenced in a study of control samples from healthy donors and cancer patients. The assay was immunoSEQ multiplex PCR, and TCRdb's table has in-frame clones only and misses some. The table includes roughly 100,000 clones, 80% to 95% detected once. The sequencing sample was made of blood. The receptor source for this set is a human donor in good health. The donor label of this sample is uncertain.

V and J are TRBV5-4 and TRBJ2-2, with D uncertain. V was trimmed by 7 bases and J by 6 bases, leaving 7 bases between them. CDR1 is SGHNT, CDR2 YYREEE, per germline (reference sequence). CDR3 length: 11 residues. The CDR3 here is CASGPSGELFF. CDR3 nucleotides: TGTGCCAGCGGGCCGTCCGGGGAGCTGTTTTTT.

The chain links TRBV27 to TRBJ2-7, with D perhaps matching TRBD1 or TRBD2 (5 bases each). Trimming cost V 2 bases and J 6 bases, with 5 bases left between them. CDR1 is MNHEY, CDR2 SMNVEV, per germline (reference sequence). The CDR3 has 11 amino acids. The DNA of the CDR3 is TGTGCCAGCAGTTTAGGGGGCGAGCAGTACTTC. It yields the protein CASSLGGEQYF.

The chain links TRBV5-1 to TRBJ2-5; D is unclear. This CDR3 has 14 residues. Germline V CDR1 and CDR2: SGHRS, YFSETQ. Trimming took 0 bases from V and 5 from J, leaving 11 bases between them. CDR3 protein: CASSLASAFETQYF. CDR3 nucleotide sequence: TGCGCCAGCAGCTTGGCTTCGGCTTTTGAGACCCAGTACTTC.

The table lists this clone with a count of one. V is TRBV20-1 and J is TRBJ2-3; D is unresolved. The germline V gene encodes CDR1 DFQATT and CDR2 SNEGSKA (reference sequence). V was cut by 3 bases and J by 5 bases, with 6 bases left in between. This CDR3 has 11 residues. CDR3 region: CSASYGDTQYF. For the CDR3, the DNA is TGCAGTGCTAGCTACGGAGATACGCAGTATTTT.

The chain joins TRBV4-2 to TRBJ1-4; 7 nucleotides agree with TRBD1. This CDR3 has 17 residues. The germline V gene encodes CDR1 LGHNA and CDR2 YNFKEQ. J was trimmed by 5 bases and V by 4 bases; bases with no gene match: 13. The CDR3 is CASSRTGQVALNEKLFF. The CDR3 coding sequence is TGTGCCAGCAGCCGAACCGGACAGGTCGCCTTAAATGAAAAACTGTTTTTT.

The chain has TRBV4-2 and TRBJ2-1; possibly TRBD2 for D (5 bases). The germline V and J ends were trimmed by 2 bases and 4 bases, with 12 bases remaining between them. Germline loops: CDR1 LGHNA, CDR2 YNFKEQ. The CDR3 has 15 amino acids. CDR3: CASSQTSGEYNEQFF. In DNA form, the CDR3 reads TGTGCCAGCAGCCAAACCTCTGGGGAGTACAATGAGCAGTTCTTC.

The chain recombines TRBV6-6 with TRBJ1-6; D gene uncertain. The V gene's germline CDR1 is MNHNY and CDR2 SVGAGI (reference sequence). This CDR3 contains 15 residues. The ends were cut back, 0 bases at V and 9 bases at J, with 12 bases in the middle. The CDR3 spells CASSYSNSPGSPLHF. The CDR3 region has the DNA TGTGCCAGCAGTTACTCGAACTCCCCGGGTTCACCCCTCCACTTT.

V gene TRBV9 combines with J gene TRBJ1-2; TRBD1 might be the D (5 bases). This CDR3 spans 13 amino acids. V lost 3 bases and J lost 8, with 14 bases in between. Germline assignment: CDR1 SGDLS and CDR2 YYNGEE. The CDR3 sequence: CASSERGRDGYTF. The DNA for the CDR3 is TGTGCCAGCAGCGAAAGGGGTAGGGACGGCTACACCTTC.

The chain has TRBV5-1 and TRBJ1-2; the D is unclear. The CDR3 contains 12 residues. V lost 7 bases and J lost 3, with 10 bases in between. Germline V lookup: CDR1 SGHRS, CDR2 YFSETQ. The CDR3 DNA sequence: TGCGCCAGCGGAACTGGGGACTATGGCTACACCTTC. It codes for CASGTGDYGYTF.

The chain employs TRBV19 and TRBJ1-1, with TRBD1 as a possible D gene (5 bases). Germline CDR1 LNHDA, CDR2 SQIVND (reference sequence). The CDR3 spans 14 residues. Trimming cost V 5 bases and J 1 base, with 11 bases left between them. CDR3 loop: CASSEGLPNTEAFF. The DNA for the CDR3 is TGTGCCAGTAGTGAGGGACTCCCGAACACTGAAGCTTTCTTT.

The rearrangement links TRBV25-1 to TRBJ1-1, with D maybe TRBD1 (5 bases). The V gene lost 1 base and the J gene lost 4 bases, with 16 bases spanning the gap. This CDR3 contains 16 residues. From germline, CDR1 is MGHDK and CDR2 SYGVNS. The CDR3 region is CASSESSGLRSTEAFF. The CDR3 DNA is TGTGCCAGCAGTGAATCTTCAGGGCTAAGAAGCACTGAAGCTTTCTTT. The variable domain in full, with the rest retrieved from reference TRBV25-1 and TRBJ1-1, is EADIYQTPRYLVIGTGKKITLECSQTMGHDKMYWYQQDPGMELHLIHYSYGVNSTEKGDLSSESTVSRIRTEHFPLTLESARPSHTSQYLCASSESSGLRSTEAFFGQGTRLTVV.

The V call is TRBV7-9, the J call TRBJ2-2; D uncertain. The germline V gene has CDR1 SEHNR and CDR2 FQNEAQ (reference sequence). Trimming cost V 2 bases and J 5 bases, with 6 bases left between them. The length of the CDR3 is 13 residues. In DNA, the CDR3 is TGTGCCAGCAGCTTATCAAGGACCGGGGAGCTGTTTTTT. It translates to CASSLSRTGELFF.

The gene calls are TRBV9 and TRBJ2-2; 8 bases fit TRBD2. Germline CDR1 SGDLS, CDR2 YYNGEE. V was clipped by 5 bases and J by 4 bases; unmatched bases: 16. The CDR3 runs to 18 residues. CDR3 region: CASSQIPGTSVVTGELFF. The CDR3 DNA reads as TGTGCCAGCAGTCAAATTCCCGGGACTAGTGTTGTCACCGGGGAGCTGTTTTTT.

The chain combines TRBV19 with TRBJ1-1; unclear D gene. The V end was cut by 8 bases, the J end by 6 bases, with 16 bases between. Germline CDR1 and CDR2: LNHDA and SQIVND (reference sequence). The CDR3 has 13 amino acids. CDR3 region: CASRDINDAEAFF. CDR3 DNA sequence: TGTGCCAGTCGAGACATAAATGACGCTGAAGCTTTCTTT.

This clone has a single count. V gene TRBV18 combines with J gene TRBJ1-1; 9 bases line up with TRBD1. CDR3 length equals 13 residues. Unmatched junction bases numbered 5, after V lost 7 bases and J lost 5 bases. The germline V gene encodes CDR1 KGHSH and CDR2 LQKENI. For the CDR3, the DNA is TGTGCCAGCTTAGAGACAGGGGGGACTGAAGCTTTCTTT. This gives the protein CASLETGGTEAFF.

The rearrangement joins TRBV3-1 (or the pseudogene TRBV3-2) to TRBJ2-7; D is ambiguous. The CDR3 has 14 residues. Germline V lookup: CDR1 LGHDT, CDR2 YNNKEL (reference sequence). Trimming removed 3 bases at V and 3 bases at J, with 12 bases between. CDR3 sequence reads: CASSHRSPLYEQYV. The CDR3 bases are TGTGCCAGCAGCCACAGATCCCCGCTCTACGAGCAGTACGTC.

The V call is TRBV3-1 (or the pseudogene TRBV3-2), the J call TRBJ1-1, with D unresolved. From germline, CDR1 is LGHDT and CDR2 YNNKEL (reference sequence). Trimming stripped 4 bases from V and 1 base from J, with 13 bases between. The CDR3 has 15 residues. The CDR3 loop is CASSLGGKKNTEAFF. DNA of the CDR3: TGTGCCAGCAGCCTTGGCGGAAAAAAGAACACTGAAGCTTTCTTT.

J is TRBJ2-1 and V is TRBV12-5; D uncertain. CDR3 length: 15 amino acids. V was shortened by 8 bases and J by 6 bases, with 20 bases between the two germline ends. CDR1 and CDR2 (germline): LGHNT, FRNRAP. The CDR3 region has the DNA TGTGCTAGTTTTCCCGGGTGGGGTCGTGGCAATGAGCAGTTCTTC. This sequence encodes CASFPGWGRGNEQFF.

The chain couples TRBV9 to TRBJ2-1, with D unclear. This CDR3 comprises 12 residues. CDR1 SGDLS and CDR2 YYNGEE come from the germline V gene. Trimming left V 1 base short and J 8 bases short, with 7 bases between. The CDR3 bases are TGTGCCAGCAGCGTAAGTCCCCATGAGCAGTTCTTC. It codes for CASSVSPHEQFF.

The chain recombines TRBV6-4 with TRBJ1-1, with a weak D call TRBD1 (5 bases). The CDR3 covers 15 residues. CDR1 MRHNA and CDR2 SNTAGT come from the germline V gene. V was clipped by 6 bases and J by 3 bases, with 17 bases between them. For the CDR3, the DNA is TGTGCCAGCAGCGCCGGCGCCTTGGGGGACACTGAAGCTTTCTTT. Its protein is CASSAGALGDTEAFF.

This clone counts as medium-sized (0.01 to 0.1%). This sequence joins TRBV2 and TRBJ1-5; TRBD1 matches at 8 bases. The CDR3 sequence is 13 residues long. Looked up from germline, CDR1 is SNHLY and CDR2 is FYNNEI. V shed 4 bases, J shed 5 bases, and the junction held 1 base outside the gene matches. The CDR3 spells CASSVTGDQPQHF. The CDR3 nucleotides read TGTGCCAGCAGTGTGACAGGGGATCAGCCCCAGCATTTT.

This chain joins TRBV11-2 and TRBJ1-6, with D maybe TRBD1 (5 bases). The CDR3 runs 18 residues. CDR1 is SGHAT, CDR2 FQNNGV, per germline. V shed 5 bases and J shed 0 bases, with 17 bases lying between them. The CDR3 sequence: CASSPPNSQASYNSPLHF. In nucleotides, the CDR3 is TGTGCCAGCAGCCCCCCCAACTCACAGGCCTCCTATAATTCACCCCTCCACTTT.

The rearrangement joins TRBV4-2 to TRBJ1-3; D remains ambiguous. The CDR3 covers 14 residues. Trimming shortened V by 0 bases and J by 2 bases, and 5 bases separated the two germline ends. The germline V gene encodes CDR1 LGHNA and CDR2 YNFKEQ. CDR3 DNA: TGTGCCAGCAGCCAAGATGGGGCTGGAAACACCATATATTTT. Protein sequence: CASSQDGAGNTIYF.

The CDR3 DNA reads as TGTGCCAGCAGCTTAGCATGGGGACCCAATACGCAGTATTTT. This codes for CASSLAWGPNTQYF. This chain joins TRBV7-2 and TRBJ2-3; D possibly uses TRBD1 or TRBD2 (5 bases each). The CDR3 has 14 amino acids. Germline CDR1 reads SGHTA; CDR2 reads FQGNSA. V lost 0 bases and J lost 7, with 11 bases in between.

This clone has more than one count but fewer than ten. The same CDR3 can be traced to other DNA sequences in this sample. The chain links TRBV7-2 to TRBJ1-6, with 7 bases lining up with TRBD1. The CDR3 contains 14 residues. With V trimmed by 4 bases and J by 7 bases, 4 bases remained unmatched. Germline V lookup: CDR1 SGHTA, CDR2 FQGNSA. For the CDR3, the DNA is TGTGCCAGCAGCTCCCAAGGGGGCAATTCACCCCTCCACTTT. Its translation: CASSSQGGNSPLHF.

This clone came up once. The J gene is TRBJ2-5, the V gene TRBV2; D gene unclear. Germline CDR1 reads SNHLY; CDR2 reads FYNNEI. This CDR3 contains 12 residues. Trimming took off 2 bases at V and 2 bases at J, with 3 bases between the two ends. Here the CDR3 reads CASSEIQETQYF. For the CDR3, the DNA is TGTGCCAGCAGTGAAATTCAAGAGACCCAGTACTTC.

This chain connects TRBV6-5 to TRBJ1-2; D unresolved. The CDR3 covers 13 residues. From germline, CDR1 is MNHEY and CDR2 SVGAGI. V lost 7 bases and J lost 6, with 15 bases in between. The CDR3 DNA is TGTGCCAGCACCCAAATTGACGGCAATGGCTACACCTTC. Its protein is CASTQIDGNGYTF.

The V gene is TRBV6-2 or TRBV6-3, the J gene TRBJ2-7, with D maybe TRBD2 (5 bases). There are 14 residues in the CDR3. Germline V CDR1 and CDR2: MNHEY, SVGEGT. V gave up 6 bases and J gave up 4 bases, with 16 bases separating them. CDR3 sequence reads: CASSRPSLGYEQYF. The CDR3 nucleotides read TGTGCCAGCAGCCGACCCTCACTAGGTTACGAGCAGTACTTC.

The J gene is TRBJ1-1, the V gene TRBV9, with TRBD1 identical over 8 bases. This CDR3 comprises 13 residues. V was clipped by 3 bases and J by 9 bases; unmatched bases: 7. In germline, CDR1 is SGDLS, CDR2 YYNGEE. CDR3 nucleotide sequence: TGTGCCAGCAGCGGGGGACAGGCAGGCCAAGCTTTCTTT. Translated: CASSGGQAGQAFF.

J is TRBJ2-6 and V is TRBV5-1, with D possibly TRBD1 on 6 matching bases. V gave up 6 bases and J gave up 0 bases, with 16 bases separating them. The CDR3 is 17 residues long. Germline lookup yields CDR1 SGHRS and CDR2 YFSETQ. The CDR3 nucleotides are TGCGCCAGCACCTCCGGGACACCGAGCTCTGGGGCCAACGTCCTGACTTTC. This sequence encodes CASTSGTPSSGANVLTF.

This sequence joins TRBV27 and TRBJ2-2; D gene unclear. Germline CDR1 is MNHEY and CDR2 is SMNVEV (reference sequence). Trimming removed 3 bases at V and 2 bases at J, with 7 bases between. The CDR3 totals 14 residues. CDR3 residues: CASSFGRNTGELFF. CDR3 DNA: TGTGCCAGCAGTTTCGGCCGAAACACCGGGGAGCTGTTTTTT.

V is TRBV25-1 and J is TRBJ2-3; 10 bases line up with TRBD2. The CDR3 covers 14 residues. J gave up 3 bases and V 6 bases, and 3 bases lay outside the gene matches. Looked up from germline, CDR1 is MGHDK and CDR2 is SYGVNS. The CDR3, as DNA: TGTGCCAGCAGGAAGCGGGGGGGGACAGATACGCAGTATTTT. This gives the protein CASRKRGGTDTQYF.